This TCR beta chain was observed in a study of regulatory T cells in long-lasting Graves disease. Construction of the TCR beta libraries employed iRepertoire HTBI primers in conjunction with Arm-PCR of CDR3 regions. One entry per CDR3 protein, called by TCRdb with MiXCR from the multiplex PCR reads. The sample holds around 400,000 distinct CDR3 sequences, roughly 15% seen once. Time point meaning: newly diagnosed GD, antithyroid drugs for less than 3 months. With RNA extracted from PBMCs as input, the TCR library was made. The CDR3 spans 18 residues. The V segment lost 5 bases and the J segment 5 bases; nucleotides outside the gene matches: 14. Germline loops: CDR1 SGHNT, CDR2 YENEEA. This clonotype was seen ten or more times.

Sequences were derived from peripheral blood mononuclear cells (PBMCs), sampled at new diagnosis, from a patient treated with antithyroid drugs. The clonotype originates from a female donor with Graves disease. This chain uses TRBV11-3 with TRBJ2-1; 11 bases line up with TRBD2. CDR3 in DNA: TGTGCCAGCAGCCACGGGACTAGCGGAGCTTTCAAGGACAATGAGCAGTTCTTC. It yields the protein CASSHGTSGAFKDNEQFF.